Presented here are 4 T cell receptor beta chains from one specimen sequenced in a study of blood T cell repertoires in COVID-19. The assay was immunoSEQ multiplex PCR, and TCRdb's table has in-frame clones only and misses some. Here the sample spans over 200,000 clones, 75% to 90% being singletons. What was sequenced was PBMCs or T cells enriched from blood (not recorded which). The receptors come from a man between 35 and 55 years old who had recovered from COVID-19.

The rearrangement joins TRBV4-1 to TRBJ1-1, with TRBD1 identical over 9 bases. The ends lost 4 bases at V and 4 bases at J; junction bases unmatched: 4. Germline V gene sequence: CDR1 MGHRA, CDR2 YSYEKL. The CDR3 runs 14 residues. CDR3 sequence reads: CASSPGQGTTEAFF. CDR3 coding DNA: TGCGCCAGCAGCCCGGGACAGGGAACCACTGAAGCTTTCTTT.

V and J are TRBV28 and TRBJ2-7, with TRBD2 as a possible D gene (6 bases). CDR1 MDHEN and CDR2 SYDVKM come from the germline V gene. The V gene lost 5 bases and the J gene lost 4 bases, with 15 bases spanning the gap. The CDR3 is 14 residues long. The CDR3 sequence is CASSVLGGFYEQYF. CDR3 in DNA: TGTGCCAGCAGTGTGCTGGGGGGATTTTACGAGCAGTACTTC.

The rearrangement uses TRBV5-5 and TRBJ1-6; D call uncertain. V was cut by 4 bases and J by 2 bases, with 13 bases left in between. This CDR3 is built from 16 residues. CDR1 is SGHKS, CDR2 YYEKEE, per germline (reference sequence). The CDR3 sequence is CASSQPRVTYNSPLHF. The DNA for the CDR3 is TGTGCCAGCAGCCAACCAAGAGTCACCTATAATTCACCCCTCCACTTT.

In this sample, this clone turned up a few times. The same CDR3 is also encoded by other DNA sequences in this sample. The chain combines TRBV19 with TRBJ1-5; TRBD1 aligns across 10 bases. Germline trimming cut 8 bases from V and 2 bases from J; bases unmatched to any gene: 3. The CDR3 has 14 amino acids. Looked up from germline, CDR1 is LNHDA and CDR2 is SQIVND (reference sequence). CDR3 DNA: TGTGCCAGTTCCGGGACAGGGGGCAATCAGCCCCAGCATTTT. It yields the protein CASSGTGGNQPQHF.